Each of the 23 T cell receptor beta chains below was sequenced from the same sample in a study of early T cells in non-severe SARS-CoV-2 infection. TCRdb recomputed calls from the 5' RACE reads with MiXCR, one row per CDR3 protein. The sample lists about 110,000 distinct CDR3 sequences, over 9.5% occurring once. The input for sequencing was whole blood, taken at baseline. The receptors come from an adult who was a healthcare worker with PCR-confirmed SARS-CoV-2 infection or an uninfected control (not recorded which).

The V gene is TRBV30, the J gene TRBJ2-2; 7 positions agree with TRBD1. Germline V gene sequence: CDR1 GTSNPN, CDR2 SVGIG (reference sequence). J was trimmed by 0 bases and V by 2 bases; bases with no gene match: 6. The CDR3 spans 16 residues. Here the CDR3 reads CAWSFTGTANTGELFF. In DNA, the CDR3 is TGTGCCTGGAGTTTCACCGGGACAGCGAACACCGGGGAGCTGTTTTTT.

This clonotype was counted a few times. The V call is TRBV29-1, the J call TRBJ2-1, with 8 bases identical to TRBD2. V lost 5 bases, J lost 8 bases, and 8 bases stayed unmatched. CDR3 length: 13 residues. Germline V gene data show CDR1 as SQVTM and CDR2 as ANQGSEA. The CDR3, as DNA: TGCAGCGTTCTTCCCGGGACTAGAGATGAGCAGTTCTTC. Its protein product is CSVLPGTRDEQFF.

This chain connects TRBV2 to TRBJ2-2; 15 positions agree with TRBD2. In germline, CDR1 is SNHLY, CDR2 FYNNEI. V lost 10 bases and J lost 2; bases outside the gene matches: 5. This CDR3 has 16 residues. The CDR3 sequence is CATTGLAGGNTGELFF. The CDR3 DNA reads TGTGCCACCACGGGACTAGCGGGGGGTAACACCGGGGAGCTGTTTTTT.

The DNA of the CDR3 is TGCGCCAGCAGCATCCCCGCTAGCGGAACGAAGGTGGACGAGCAGTACTTC. Protein sequence: CASSIPASGTKVDEQYF. This sequence joins TRBV5-1 and TRBJ2-7, with 7 bases fitting TRBD2. This CDR3 spans 17 amino acids. CDR1 SGHRS and CDR2 YFSETQ come from the germline V gene. V lost 4 bases and J lost 5; bases outside the gene matches: 18.

This chain uses TRBV29-1 with TRBJ1-4; D might be TRBD1 (5 bases). The CDR3 runs to 12 residues. Germline lookup yields CDR1 SQVTM and CDR2 ANQGSEA. The V and J ends lost 5 bases and 6 bases respectively, with 10 bases between them. DNA for the CDR3: TGCAGCGTTCGACCGGGGGATGAAAAACTGTTTTTT. Encoded protein: CSVRPGDEKLFF.

The table lists this clonotype with a few counts. The chain recombines TRBV10-2 with TRBJ2-4; D gene unclear. Germline-derived CDR1 and CDR2 are WSHSY and SAAADI. The CDR3 runs 13 residues. The ends were cut back, 0 bases at V and 4 bases at J, with 4 bases in the middle. CDR3 sequence: CASSESGKNIQYF. CDR3 in DNA: TGCGCCAGCAGTGAGTCGGGTAAAAACATTCAGTACTTC.

This clonotype was seen repeatedly, ten times or more. The rearrangement joins TRBV29-1 to TRBJ2-7, with D possibly matching TRBD2 (6 bases). Germline V gene data show CDR1 as SQVTM and CDR2 as ANQGSEA. This CDR3 has 13 residues. Trimming took 6 bases from V and 0 from J, leaving 12 bases between them. As DNA, the CDR3 is TGCAGCGTCGGGACTTCCCGCTCCTACGAGCAGTACTTC. This sequence encodes CSVGTSRSYEQYF.

This clonotype was observed at least ten times. V is TRBV6-2 or TRBV6-3 and J is TRBJ1-6; tentative D call: TRBD1 (5 bases). This CDR3 contains 14 residues. Trimming took 6 bases from V and 7 from J, leaving 13 bases between them. The germline CDR1 and CDR2 sequences are MNHEY and SVGEGT. The CDR3 sequence: CASRPTWGNSPLHF. Written as DNA, the CDR3 is TGTGCCAGCAGGCCGACCTGGGGGAATTCACCCCTCCACTTT.

This clonotype was seen only a few times. This chain uses TRBV7-2 with TRBJ2-1; the D is unclear. The V and J ends lost 5 bases and 1 base respectively, with 12 bases between them. The V gene's germline CDR1 is SGHTA and CDR2 FQGNSA. This CDR3 contains 15 residues. The CDR3 DNA reads as TGTGCCAGCAGCCCCCCGACATATTCCTACAATGAGCAGTTCTTC. Its protein product is CASSPPTYSYNEQFF. Together with reference TRBV7-2 and TRBJ2-1, the CDR3 gives the full variable domain: GAGVSQSPSNKVTEKGKDVELRCDPISGHTALYWYRQSLGQGLEFLIYFQGNSAPDKSGLPSDRFSAERTGGSVSTLTIQRTQQEDSAVYLCASSPPTYSYNEQFFGPGTRLTVL.

In this sample, this clonotype turned up a few times. The chain employs TRBV20-1 and TRBJ1-2, with D maybe TRBD1 (5 bases). V was pared by 7 bases and J by 3 bases, with 6 bases between. The CDR3 loop spans 10 amino acids. CDR1 is DFQATT, CDR2 SNEGSKA, per germline (reference sequence). CDR3 protein: CSVRDYGYTF. In DNA, the CDR3 is TGCAGTGTCAGGGACTATGGCTACACCTTC.

The chain joins TRBV2 to TRBJ1-2; D gene ambiguous. The length of the CDR3 is 13 residues. Germline CDR1 SNHLY, CDR2 FYNNEI. With 2 bases removed from V and 4 bases from J, the gap between germline ends came to 8 bases. The CDR3 nucleotides read TGTGCCAGCAGTGAACAGGCTGGCTATGGCTACACCTTC. Residues: CASSEQAGYGYTF.

V gene TRBV12-3 or TRBV12-4 combines with J gene TRBJ1-5; TRBD1 agrees at 7 bases. Germline trimming cut 5 bases from V and 2 bases from J; bases unmatched to any gene: 3. CDR3 length: 14 residues. CDR3 DNA: TGTGCCAGCAGTAGACAGGGTGGCAATCAGCCCCAGCATTTT. This encodes CASSRQGGNQPQHF.

The rearrangement joins TRBV6-5 to TRBJ1-6; possibly TRBD1 for D (6 bases). Trimming cost V 0 bases and J 7 bases, with 13 bases left between them. The length of the CDR3 is 16 residues. The V gene's germline CDR1 is MNHEY and CDR2 SVGAGI. CDR3 sequence reads: CASSYSRTELNSPLHF. CDR3 coding DNA: TGTGCCAGCAGTTACTCAAGGACAGAACTAAATTCACCCCTCCACTTT.

The chain has TRBV2 and TRBJ2-1; D gene ambiguous. Per germline, CDR1 SNHLY and CDR2 FYNNEI. The CDR3 spans 15 residues. Trimming left V 10 bases short and J 0 bases short, with 16 bases between. CDR3 region: CATPKTLSSYNEQFF. The CDR3 DNA reads as TGTGCCACCCCCAAGACGCTTAGCTCCTACAATGAGCAGTTCTTC.

In DNA form, the CDR3 reads TGCGCCAGCAGCTTGGCGGACAGGACTTACGAGCAGTACTTC. Translating it yields CASSLADRTYEQYF. The chain combines TRBV5-1 with TRBJ2-7; TRBD1 agrees at 7 bases. The length of the CDR3 is 14 residues. The J segment lost 4 bases and the V segment lost 0 bases, leaving 4 bases of the junction unmatched. Germline V gene data show CDR1 as SGHRS and CDR2 as YFSETQ.

This clonotype was picked up many times. This chain uses TRBV7-9 with TRBJ2-7, with 7 bases aligning to TRBD2. There are 15 residues in the CDR3. The ends lost 2 bases at V and 0 bases at J; junction bases unmatched: 4. In germline, CDR1 is SEHNR, CDR2 FQNEAQ (reference sequence). The chain's CDR3 is CASSLLAASSYEQYF. CDR3 coding DNA: TGTGCCAGCAGCTTACTAGCGGCCAGCTCCTACGAGCAGTACTTC.

The chain links TRBV19 to TRBJ1-5; 7 nucleotides match TRBD1. Unmatched junction bases numbered 6, after V lost 5 bases and J lost 5 bases. This CDR3 has 14 amino acids. Per the germline V gene, CDR1 is LNHDA and CDR2 is SQIVND (reference sequence). CDR3 protein: CASSPGTAYQPQHF. In nucleotides, the CDR3 is TGTGCCAGTAGTCCCGGGACAGCCTATCAGCCCCAGCATTTT.

This clonotype was observed a handful of times. The chain couples TRBV19 to TRBJ1-2; D is perhaps TRBD1 (5 bases). CDR1 is LNHDA, CDR2 SQIVND, per germline (reference sequence). Deletions cut 8 bases from V and 4 bases from J, with 20 bases between. CDR3 length: 15 amino acids. CDR3 nucleotide sequence: TGTGCCAGTCGAGCCTCCAGGGTCCTCTTCTATGGCTACACCTTC. Protein product: CASRASRVLFYGYTF.

There are a few counts of this clonotype. The chain is built from TRBV3-1 and TRBJ2-1; TRBD2 matches 12 bases. Looked up from germline, CDR1 is LGHDT and CDR2 is YNNKEL (reference sequence). CDR3 length: 17 amino acids. The V segment lost 2 bases and the J segment 4 bases; nucleotides outside the gene matches: 6. In nucleotides, the CDR3 is TGTGCCAGCAGCCAAATCCCTAGCGGGGGGGCTTACAATGAGCAGTTCTTC. Protein: CASSQIPSGGAYNEQFF.

This clonotype was found a few times. Germline is not matched at one junction end, which may reflect a read error. This chain joins TRBV9 and TRBJ2-1; perhaps TRBD2 as D (6 bases). CDR3 length: 16 amino acids. Germline lookup yields CDR1 SGDLS and CDR2 YYNGEE. The CDR3 here is CASTVGRGTEYDEQFF. As DNA, the CDR3 is TGTGCCAGCACCGTAGGTCGAGGGACTGAATATGATGAGCAGTTCTTC.

This clonotype occurred a few times. The DNA of the CDR3 is TGCAGTGCTAGTGGGCAGGGGGGATACAATGAGCAGTTCTTC. Residues: CSASGQGGYNEQFF. The chain combines TRBV20-1 with TRBJ2-1, with D possibly TRBD1 on 7 matching bases. The V gene lost 3 bases and the J gene lost 4 bases, with 13 bases spanning the gap. Germline V lookup: CDR1 DFQATT, CDR2 SNEGSKA (reference sequence). There are 14 residues in the CDR3.

This clonotype was seen a few times. V and J are TRBV7-8 and TRBJ1-5; maybe TRBD1 (5 bases). The CDR3 loop spans 12 amino acids. V lost 1 base and J lost 11, with 9 bases in between. Germline V CDR1 and CDR2: SGHVS, FQNEAQ. CDR3 nucleotides: TGTGCCAGCAGCTTAGGTGGGGGGACCCAGCATTTT. This gives the protein CASSLGGGTQHF. Using reference TRBV7-8 and TRBJ1-5 for the parts outside the CDR3, the full variable domain is GAGVSQSPRYKVAKRGQDVALRCDPISGHVSLFWYQQALGQGPEFLTYFQNEAQLDKSGLPSDRFFAERPEGSVSTLKIQRTQQEDSAVYLCASSLGGGTQHFGDGTRLSIL.

The chain uses TRBV12-3 or TRBV12-4 and TRBJ2-2; possible D gene TRBD1, 5 bases. Trimming stripped 4 bases from V and 4 bases from J, with 7 bases between. This CDR3 is built from 13 residues. In nucleotides, the CDR3 is TGTGCCAGCAGTTCGACAGCCACCGGGGAGCTGTTTTTT. Residues: CASSSTATGELFF.